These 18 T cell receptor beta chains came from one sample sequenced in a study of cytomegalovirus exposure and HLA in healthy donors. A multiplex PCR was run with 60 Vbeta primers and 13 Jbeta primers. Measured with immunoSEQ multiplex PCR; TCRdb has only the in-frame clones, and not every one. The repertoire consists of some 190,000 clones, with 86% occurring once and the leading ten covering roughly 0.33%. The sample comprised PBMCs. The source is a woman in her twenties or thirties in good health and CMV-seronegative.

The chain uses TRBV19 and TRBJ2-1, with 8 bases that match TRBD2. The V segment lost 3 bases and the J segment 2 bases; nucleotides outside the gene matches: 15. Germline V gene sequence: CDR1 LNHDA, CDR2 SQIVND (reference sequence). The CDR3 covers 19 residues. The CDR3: CASSIIFSSGIYTYNEQFF. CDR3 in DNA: TGTGCCAGTAGTATCATCTTTAGTAGCGGGATTTATACCTACAATGAGCAGTTCTTC. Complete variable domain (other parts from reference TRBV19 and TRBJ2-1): DGGITQSPKYLFRKEGQNVTLSCEQNLNHDAMYWYRQDPGQGLRLIYYSQIVNDFQKGDIAEGYSVSREKKESFPLTVTSAQKNPTAFYLCASSIIFSSGIYTYNEQFFGPGTRLTVL.

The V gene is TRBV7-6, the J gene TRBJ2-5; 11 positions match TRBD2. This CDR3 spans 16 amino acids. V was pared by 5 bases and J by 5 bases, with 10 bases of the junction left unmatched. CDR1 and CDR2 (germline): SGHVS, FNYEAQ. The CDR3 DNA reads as TGTGCCAGCAGCCCCTTCCAAAGACTAGCGGGGGAGACCCAGTACTTC. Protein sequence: CASSPFQRLAGETQYF.

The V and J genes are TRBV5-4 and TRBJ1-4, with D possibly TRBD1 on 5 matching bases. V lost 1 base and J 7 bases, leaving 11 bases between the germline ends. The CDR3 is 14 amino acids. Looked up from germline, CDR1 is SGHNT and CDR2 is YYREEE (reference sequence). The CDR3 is CASSLRGSSEKLFF. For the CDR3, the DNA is TGTGCCAGCAGCTTGCGGGGGAGTTCTGAAAAACTGTTTTTT.

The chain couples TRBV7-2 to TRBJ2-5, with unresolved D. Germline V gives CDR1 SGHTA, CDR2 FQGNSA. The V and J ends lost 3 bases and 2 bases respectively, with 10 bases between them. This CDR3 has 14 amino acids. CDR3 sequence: CASSLGPLQETQYF. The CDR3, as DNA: TGTGCCAGCAGCTTGGGCCCTTTACAAGAGACCCAGTACTTC.

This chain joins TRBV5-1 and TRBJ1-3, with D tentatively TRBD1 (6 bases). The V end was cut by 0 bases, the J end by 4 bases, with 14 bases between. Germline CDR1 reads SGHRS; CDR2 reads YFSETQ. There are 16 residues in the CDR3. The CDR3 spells CASSLGGQGSGNTIYF. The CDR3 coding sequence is TGCGCCAGCAGCTTGGGAGGCCAGGGGTCCGGAAACACCATATATTTT.

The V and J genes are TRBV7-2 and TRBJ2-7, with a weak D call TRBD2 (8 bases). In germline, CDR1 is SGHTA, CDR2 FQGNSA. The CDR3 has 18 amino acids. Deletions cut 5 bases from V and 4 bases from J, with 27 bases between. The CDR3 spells CASSRSGGSGVGTYEQYF. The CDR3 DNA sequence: TGTGCCAGCAGCCGTTCAGGGGGTAGCGGGGTGGGTACGTACGAGCAGTACTTC.

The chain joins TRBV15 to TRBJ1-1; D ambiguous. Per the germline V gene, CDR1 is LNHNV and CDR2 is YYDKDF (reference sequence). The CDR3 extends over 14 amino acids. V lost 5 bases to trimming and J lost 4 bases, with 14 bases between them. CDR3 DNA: TGTGCCACCAGCGGAGGACTCTTGGCCACTGAAGCTTTCTTT. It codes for CATSGGLLATEAFF.

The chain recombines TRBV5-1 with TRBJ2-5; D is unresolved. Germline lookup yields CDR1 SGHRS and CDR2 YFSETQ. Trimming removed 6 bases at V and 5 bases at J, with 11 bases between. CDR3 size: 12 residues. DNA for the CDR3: TGCGCCAGCACCCAATTCGGGGAGACCCAGTACTTC. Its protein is CASTQFGETQYF.

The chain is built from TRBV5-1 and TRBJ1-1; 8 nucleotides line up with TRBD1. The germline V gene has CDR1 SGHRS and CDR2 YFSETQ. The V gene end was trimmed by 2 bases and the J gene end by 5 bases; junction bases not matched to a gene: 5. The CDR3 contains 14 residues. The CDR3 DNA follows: TGCGCCAGCAGCTTCAAACAGGGGGAAACTGAAGCTTTCTTT. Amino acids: CASSFKQGETEAFF.

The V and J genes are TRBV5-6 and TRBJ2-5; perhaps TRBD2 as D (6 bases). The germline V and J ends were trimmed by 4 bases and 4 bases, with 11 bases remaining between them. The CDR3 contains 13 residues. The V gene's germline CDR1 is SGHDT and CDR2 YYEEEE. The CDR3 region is CASSRLVSETQYF. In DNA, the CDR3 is TGTGCCAGCAGCAGACTAGTTTCAGAGACCCAGTACTTC.

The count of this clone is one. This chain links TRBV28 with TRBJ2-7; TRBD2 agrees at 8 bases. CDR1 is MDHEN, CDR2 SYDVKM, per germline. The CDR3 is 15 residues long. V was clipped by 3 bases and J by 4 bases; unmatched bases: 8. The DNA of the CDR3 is TGTGCCAGCAGTTTTCGAGGCTTAGCGGGGTACGAGCAGTACTTC. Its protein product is CASSFRGLAGYEQYF.

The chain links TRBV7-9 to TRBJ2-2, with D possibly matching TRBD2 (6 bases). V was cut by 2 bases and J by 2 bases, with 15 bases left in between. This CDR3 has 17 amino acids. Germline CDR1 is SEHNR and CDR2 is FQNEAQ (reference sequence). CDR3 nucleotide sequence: TGTGCCAGCAGCTTATCCTATATGGGACTTAACACCGGGGAGCTGTTTTTT. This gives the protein CASSLSYMGLNTGELFF.

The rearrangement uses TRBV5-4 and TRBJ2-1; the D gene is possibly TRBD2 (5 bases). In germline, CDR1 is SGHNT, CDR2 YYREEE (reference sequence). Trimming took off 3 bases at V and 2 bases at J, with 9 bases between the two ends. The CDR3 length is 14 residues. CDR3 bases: TGTGCCAGCAGCTCTAGCTCCACCTACAATGAGCAGTTCTTC. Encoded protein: CASSSSSTYNEQFF.

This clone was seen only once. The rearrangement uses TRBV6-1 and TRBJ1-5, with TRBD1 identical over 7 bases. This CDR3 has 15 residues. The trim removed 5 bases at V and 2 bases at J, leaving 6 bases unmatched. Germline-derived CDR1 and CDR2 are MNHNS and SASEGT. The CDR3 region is CASSLGGGGNQPQHF. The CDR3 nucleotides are TGTGCCAGCAGTTTAGGGGGCGGAGGCAATCAGCCCCAGCATTTT.

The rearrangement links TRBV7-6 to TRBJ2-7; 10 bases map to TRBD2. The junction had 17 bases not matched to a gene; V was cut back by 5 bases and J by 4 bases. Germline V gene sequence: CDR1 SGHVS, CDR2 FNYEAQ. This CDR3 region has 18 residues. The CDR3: CASSPRIIRTSGGYEQYF. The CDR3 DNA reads TGTGCCAGCAGCCCCCGGATTATTCGGACTAGCGGAGGGTACGAGCAGTACTTC.

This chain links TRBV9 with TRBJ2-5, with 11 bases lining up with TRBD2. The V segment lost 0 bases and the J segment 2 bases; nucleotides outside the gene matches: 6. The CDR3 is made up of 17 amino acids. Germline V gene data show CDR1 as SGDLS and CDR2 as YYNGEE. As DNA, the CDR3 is TGTGCCAGCAGCGTAGGGGCTAGCGGGGGGATACAAGAGACCCAGTACTTC. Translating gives CASSVGASGGIQETQYF. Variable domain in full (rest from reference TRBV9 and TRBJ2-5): DSGVTQTPKHLITATGQRVTLRCSPRSGDLSVYWYQQSLDQGLQFLIQYYNGEERAKGNILERFSAQQFPDLHSELNLSSLELGDSALYFCASSVGASGGIQETQYFGPGTRLLVL.

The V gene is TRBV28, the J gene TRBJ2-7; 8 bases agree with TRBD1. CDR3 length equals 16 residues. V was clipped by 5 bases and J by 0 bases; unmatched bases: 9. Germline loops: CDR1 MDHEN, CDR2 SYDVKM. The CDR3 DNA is TGTGCCAGCAGTGTAACGAGGCAGGGGGCCTCCTACGAGCAGTACTTC. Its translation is CASSVTRQGASYEQYF.

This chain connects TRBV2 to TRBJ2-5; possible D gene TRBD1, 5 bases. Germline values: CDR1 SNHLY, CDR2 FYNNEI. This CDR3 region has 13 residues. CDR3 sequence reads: CAGTGAKYGTQYF. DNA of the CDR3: TGTGCGGGCACTGGGGCTAAGTATGGGACCCAGTACTTC.